These 4 T cell receptor beta chains were all obtained from the same sample, sequenced in a study of T-cell reconstitution after alpha-beta-depleted transplantation in children. Molecular barcoding with unique molecular identifiers was used for the TCRbeta library. TCRdb itself ran the PCR reads through MiXCR, one entry per CDR3 protein. The data contain hundreds of thousands of distinct CDR3 sequences, roughly a tenth of them singletons. Material: PBMCs from the stem cell graft donor, obtained from the stem cell graft. Source of these receptors: a human donor who donated a stem cell graft to a child with acute myeloid leukemia.

This clonotype was seen repeatedly, ten times or more. V gene TRBV5-6 combines with J gene TRBJ2-7, with TRBD2 identical over 9 bases. The CDR3 length is 15 residues. The junction had 6 bases not matched to a gene; V was cut back by 4 bases and J by 1 base. CDR1 SGHDT and CDR2 YYEEEE come from the germline V gene. The CDR3 DNA is TGTGCCAGCAGCCCGGGACTAGCCCAATCCTACGAGCAGTACTTC. Translating it yields CASSPGLAQSYEQYF.

This clonotype was detected a few times. V and J are TRBV6-5 and TRBJ2-7; D is perhaps TRBD2 (5 bases). CDR3 length: 15 amino acids. The germline V gene encodes CDR1 MNHEY and CDR2 SVGAGI. The V and J ends lost 2 bases and 4 bases respectively, with 15 bases between them. Here the CDR3 reads CASSYVAGGPYEQYF. The CDR3 DNA reads as TGTGCCAGCAGTTACGTCGCGGGCGGGCCTTACGAGCAGTACTTC.

This chain uses TRBV12-3 or TRBV12-4 with TRBJ1-1; possible D gene TRBD1, 6 bases. CDR3 length equals 15 residues. V was trimmed by 1 base and J by 3 bases, leaving 12 bases between them. The CDR3 sequence: CASSLESTGYTEAFF. The CDR3 nucleotides read TGTGCCAGCAGTTTAGAGAGTACAGGGTACACTGAAGCTTTCTTT.

The sample holds a few counts of this clonotype. This rearrangement joins TRBV18 to TRBJ2-5; 7 positions match TRBD1. From germline, CDR1 is KGHSH and CDR2 LQKENI. The CDR3 is made up of 14 amino acids. Trimming removed 0 bases from V and 3 bases from J; junction bases left unmatched: 1. CDR3 sequence: CASSPPGQKETQYF. Written as DNA, the CDR3 is TGTGCCAGCTCACCACCGGGACAGAAAGAGACCCAGTACTTC.